This entry lists 19 T cell receptor beta chains sequenced from one sample in a study of spatial heterogeneity in lung cancer. TCRdb reprocessed the 5' RACE reads via MiXCR and lists one record per CDR3 protein. Of 15,000 or so distinct CDR3 sequences detected, 10% to 14% appear once; the ten largest clones hold under 40%. Time point reported: sample taken at primary tumor resection. Whole RNA came from tumor, nontumor lung or frozen PBMC and was sequenced without being sorted. Here the sequenced sample was PBMCs, taken at surgery. These TCRs come from a female donor with early-stage non-small cell lung cancer.

The chain employs TRBV19 and TRBJ2-5; perhaps D is TRBD1 or TRBD2 (6 bases each). The germline CDR1 and CDR2 sequences are LNHDA and SQIVND (reference sequence). The CDR3 has 14 amino acids. The V end was cut by 5 bases, the J end by 2 bases, with 12 bases between. The CDR3 loop is CASSPTGRQETQYF. CDR3 coding DNA: TGTGCCAGTAGTCCAACAGGGAGGCAAGAGACCCAGTACTTC.

The table lists this clonotype with many counts. The chain is built from TRBV7-9 and TRBJ1-5; possible D gene TRBD1, 5 bases. The V end lost 5 bases, the J end lost 3 bases, and 17 bases lay between the germline ends. This CDR3 is built from 16 residues. Germline V CDR1 and CDR2: SEHNR, FQNEAQ (reference sequence). As DNA, the CDR3 is TGTGCCAGCAGCGGCGGGGACCGTACACTCAATCAGCCCCAGCATTTT. Translation: CASSGGDRTLNQPQHF.

The table lists this clonotype with a few counts. V is TRBV12-3 or TRBV12-4 and J is TRBJ1-6, with D hard to call. The CDR3 covers 15 residues. The V end lost 6 bases, the J end lost 0 bases, and 9 bases lay between the germline ends. The CDR3 DNA follows: TGTGCCAGCAGGAAACAGAGCTCCTATAATTCACCCCTCCACTTT. Protein sequence: CASRKQSSYNSPLHF.

The gene calls are TRBV18 and TRBJ1-5, with D maybe TRBD1 (6 bases). Trimming shortened V by 2 bases and J by 2 bases, and 10 bases separated the two germline ends. The CDR3 contains 15 residues. The germline V gene has CDR1 KGHSH and CDR2 LQKENI. The CDR3 nucleotides read TGTGCCAGCTCACCATCAGGGGTCGGCAATCAGCCCCAGCATTTT. Translated: CASSPSGVGNQPQHF.

By share, this clonotype counts as medium-sized (0.01 to 0.1%). The V and J genes are TRBV24-1 and TRBJ1-1; the D gene is possibly TRBD1 (6 bases). CDR1 KGHDR and CDR2 SFDVKD come from the germline V gene. The CDR3 length is 14 residues. The V gene lost 9 bases and the J gene lost 2 bases, with 15 bases spanning the gap. CDR3 nucleotides: TGTGCCACCCCCACATCTGGGGGCAACACTGAAGCTTTCTTT. It is translated as CATPTSGGNTEAFF.

The table lists this clonotype with many counts. The chain employs TRBV15 and TRBJ1-5; the match to TRBD1 covers 7 bases. Germline-derived CDR1 and CDR2 are LNHNV and YYDKDF (reference sequence). The V gene end was trimmed by 1 base and the J gene end by 7 bases; junction bases not matched to a gene: 7. The CDR3 consists of 15 residues. The chain's CDR3 is CATSRAPTGEQPQHF. CDR3 nucleotide sequence: TGTGCCACCAGCAGAGCCCCTACAGGGGAACAGCCCCAGCATTTT.

This clonotype has at least ten counts. The chain joins TRBV5-1 to TRBJ2-5, with D possibly being TRBD2 (6 bases). The CDR3 has 15 residues. V was trimmed by 0 bases and J by 5 bases, leaving 14 bases between them. Germline V lookup: CDR1 SGHRS, CDR2 YFSETQ. The DNA of the CDR3 is TGCGCCAGCAGCTTGGAAGGCGGGGTACGGGAGACCCAGTACTTC. It codes for CASSLEGGVRETQYF.

By frequency in the sample, this clonotype is medium-sized. This chain joins TRBV20-1 and TRBJ2-1; tentative D call: TRBD2 (5 bases). Germline CDR1 reads DFQATT; CDR2 reads SNEGSKA (reference sequence). Trimming pared 4 bases from V and 15 bases from J, leaving 16 bases between. This CDR3 region has 11 residues. Here the CDR3 reads CSANPSGVLFF. For the CDR3, the DNA is TGCAGTGCTAATCCCTCCGGGGTGCTGTTCTTC.

This clonotype has more than one count but fewer than ten. The chain employs TRBV2 and TRBJ2-7; D remains ambiguous. V was clipped by 0 bases and J by 4 bases, with 7 bases between them. The CDR3 sequence is 13 residues long. From germline, CDR1 is SNHLY and CDR2 FYNNEI. CDR3 nucleotide sequence: TGTGCCAGCAGTGAAGCCCCATTTTACGAGCAGTACTTC. It is translated as CASSEAPFYEQYF.

This clonotype came up a few times. The chain joins TRBV20-1 to TRBJ1-4; 7 nucleotides align to TRBD1. From germline, CDR1 is DFQATT and CDR2 SNEGSKA (reference sequence). Trimming took 3 bases from V and 0 from J; bases not matched to a gene: 7. The CDR3 covers 16 residues. The CDR3 region has the DNA TGCAGTGCTAGTGGTCAGGGGGGTGCAACTAATGAAAAACTGTTTTTT. This sequence encodes CSASGQGGATNEKLFF.

This clonotype counts as medium-sized (0.01 to 0.1%). The chain is built from TRBV6-1 and TRBJ2-6; 7 positions agree with TRBD2. V lost 5 bases to trimming and J lost 1 base; unmatched junction nucleotides: 2. Germline V gene lookup returns CDR1 MNHNS and CDR2 SASEGT. The CDR3 runs 15 residues. The CDR3 here is CASSTGGSGANVLTF. The CDR3 DNA reads TGTGCCAGCAGTACGGGGGGATCTGGGGCCAACGTCCTGACTTTC.

The chain uses TRBV7-8 and TRBJ2-1; TRBD2 matches 16 bases. The length of the CDR3 is 20 residues. Unmatched junction bases numbered 9, after V lost 4 bases and J lost 0 bases. Germline V gives CDR1 SGHVS, CDR2 FQNEAQ. CDR3 DNA sequence: TGTGCCAGCAGCTCCACTCCGGGACTAGCGGGGGGGATCTCCTACAATGAGCAGTTCTTC. It translates to CASSSTPGLAGGISYNEQFF.

This clonotype has ten or more counts. This rearrangement joins TRBV7-9 to TRBJ1-6; TRBD1 agrees at 9 bases. Unmatched junction bases numbered 5, after V lost 5 bases and J lost 9 bases. CDR1 is SEHNR, CDR2 FQNEAQ, per germline (reference sequence). The CDR3 consists of 14 residues. CDR3 coding DNA: TGTGCCAGCAGCCGGACAGGGGACGGTTCACCCCTCCACTTT. Translating gives CASSRTGDGSPLHF.

This clonotype was observed at least ten times. The genes are TRBV5-1 and TRBJ2-1, with D unresolved. V gave up 0 bases and J gave up 0 bases, with 10 bases separating them. Germline CDR1 and CDR2: SGHRS and YFSETQ. The CDR3 has 16 amino acids. The CDR3 DNA sequence: TGCGCCAGCAGCTTGGATGGGCGGAGCTCCTACAATGAGCAGTTCTTC. Its translation is CASSLDGRSSYNEQFF.

The chain links TRBV27 to TRBJ2-5; no definite D call. The V and J ends lost 2 bases and 2 bases respectively, with 6 bases between them. The CDR3 loop spans 13 amino acids. CDR1 is MNHEY and CDR2 is SMNVEV in the germline V gene (reference sequence). The CDR3 loop reads CASSLIFQETQYF. The CDR3 nucleotides are TGTGCCAGCAGTTTAATTTTTCAAGAGACCCAGTACTTC.

Judged by abundance, this clonotype is medium-sized. The V and J genes are TRBV7-9 and TRBJ2-3, with 14 nucleotides matching TRBD2. The CDR3 contains 21 residues. V dropped 1 base and J dropped 4; count of bases not matched to a gene: 16. CDR1 and CDR2 (germline): SEHNR, FQNEAQ (reference sequence). DNA of the CDR3: TGTGCCAGCAGCTTAGATTCCCGGACTAGCGGGGGGCTCTTCTCTTCAGATACGCAGTATTTT. It is translated as CASSLDSRTSGGLFSSDTQYF.

To note about this clonotype: This clone may be a read error of a much larger clone one base away. V usage is TRBV9 and J usage is TRBJ2-4, with 8 bases identical to TRBD1. This CDR3 spans 16 amino acids. CDR1 is SGDLS and CDR2 is YYNGEE in the germline V gene. In nucleotides, the CDR3 is TGTGCCAACAGCTCGGACCCCAGGGGGCAGGGGAACATTCAGTACTTC. It translates to CANSSDPRGQGNIQYF.

This clonotype has at least ten counts. CDR3 residues: CASSSQGLSTDTQYF. The CDR3, as DNA: TGTGCCAGCAGCTCTCAGGGGCTTAGCACAGATACGCAGTATTTT. The chain is built from TRBV11-2 and TRBJ2-3; D perhaps matches TRBD1 (6 bases). With 4 bases removed from V and 0 bases from J, the gap between germline ends came to 11 bases. CDR3 length: 15 residues. The germline gives CDR1 SGHAT, CDR2 FQNNGV.

In this sample, this clonotype turned up many times. The chain recombines TRBV6-5 with TRBJ2-1; TRBD1 agrees at 8 bases. The germline V gene encodes CDR1 MNHEY and CDR2 SVGAGI. This CDR3 region has 16 residues. The V and J ends lost 5 bases and 4 bases, in that order; junction bases with no gene match: 10. CDR3 region: CASSLTGTGGYNEQFF. The CDR3 nucleotides read TGTGCCAGCAGTCTGACCGGGACAGGAGGATACAATGAGCAGTTCTTC.